The clone carrying this TCR beta chain has ten or more counts. The antigen is not known. This entry is derived from a study of spatial heterogeneity in lung cancer. Each TCR cDNA molecule carried a unique molecular identifier. Each CDR3 protein is one row after TCRdb ran MiXCR on the 5' RACE reads. The data contain 16,000 or so distinct CDR3 sequences, nearly 7% of them seen just once; the ten biggest clones take up roughly 21%. Specified time point: sample taken at primary tumor resection. Donation came from around 72 patients with untreated early-stage non-small cell lung cancer. No cells were sorted before sequencing. The whole RNA sequenced was extracted from tumor, nontumor lung or frozen PBMC. In germline, CDR1 is MNHEY, CDR2 SVGAGI. The CDR3 has 11 residues. V lost 10 bases to trimming and J lost 4 bases, with 10 bases between them. The study, taken as a whole, reports: Tumor mutation counts were tracked by expanded intratumoral alpha and beta TCR counts. Ubiquitous nonsynonymous mutations were tracked by counts of ubiquitous expanded TCRs, and regional ones by counts of regional expanded TCRs.

The sample consisted of lung tumor tissue, taken at surgery. This chain joins TRBV6-5 and TRBJ1-2, with a weak D call TRBD1 (6 bases). This receptor was identified in a female donor with early-stage non-small cell lung cancer. The DNA of the CDR3 is TGTGCCACCTGGGGGGCCTATGGCTACACCTTC. It encodes CATWGAYGYTF.